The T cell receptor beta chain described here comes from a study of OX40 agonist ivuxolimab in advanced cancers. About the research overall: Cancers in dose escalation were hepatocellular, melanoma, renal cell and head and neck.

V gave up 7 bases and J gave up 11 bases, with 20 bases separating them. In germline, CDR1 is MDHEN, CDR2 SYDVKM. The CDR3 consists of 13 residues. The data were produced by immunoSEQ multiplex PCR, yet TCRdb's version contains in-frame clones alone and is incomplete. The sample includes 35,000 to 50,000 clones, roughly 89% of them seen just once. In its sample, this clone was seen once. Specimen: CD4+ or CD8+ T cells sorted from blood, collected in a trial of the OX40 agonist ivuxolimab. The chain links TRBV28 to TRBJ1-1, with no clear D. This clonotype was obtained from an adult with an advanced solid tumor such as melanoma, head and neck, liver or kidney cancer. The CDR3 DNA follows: TGTGCCAGCAACCTAGTCCCTTCCATGGGGGCTTTCTTT. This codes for CASNLVPSMGAFF.